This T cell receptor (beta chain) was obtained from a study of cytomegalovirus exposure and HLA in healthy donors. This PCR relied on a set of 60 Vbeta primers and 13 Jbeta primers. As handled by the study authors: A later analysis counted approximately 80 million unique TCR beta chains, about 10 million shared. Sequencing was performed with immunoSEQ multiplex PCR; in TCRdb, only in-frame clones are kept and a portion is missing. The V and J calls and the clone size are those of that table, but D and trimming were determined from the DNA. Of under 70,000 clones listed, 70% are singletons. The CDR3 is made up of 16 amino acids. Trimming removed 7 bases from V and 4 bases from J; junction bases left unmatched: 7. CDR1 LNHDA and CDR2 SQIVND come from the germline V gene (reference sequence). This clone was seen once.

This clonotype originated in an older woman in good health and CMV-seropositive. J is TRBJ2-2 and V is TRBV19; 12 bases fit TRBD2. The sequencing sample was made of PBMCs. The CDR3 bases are TGTGCCAGTAATCTAGCGGGGGGGATGAGCACCGGGGAGCTGTTTTTT. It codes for CASNLAGGMSTGELFF.